One sample yielded the 21 T cell receptor beta chains listed below, sequenced in a study of T cells expressing NK-cell markers. TCRdb re-called the 5' RACE reads and shows each CDR3 protein once, DNA omitted. The sample totals about 150,000 distinct CDR3 sequences. The sample taken for sequencing was blood T cells: a sorted CD56 or NKG2C T cell subset, CD4+ or CD8+ T cells, or bulk PBMC T cells (not recorded which). These receptors all stem from a woman aged 45-65 years in good health.

The chain combines TRBV5-1 with TRBJ2-5; the TRBD1 assignment by TCRdb is unverifiable without DNA. The CDR3 has 15 residues. Germline V gene lookup returns CDR1 SGHRS and CDR2 YFSETQ. The CDR3: CASSLLPGQQETQYF. Full variable domain (outside the CDR3, taken from reference TRBV5-1 and TRBJ2-5): KAGVTQTPRYLIKTRGQQVTLSCSPISGHRSVSWYQQTPGQGLQFLFEYFSETQRNKGNFPGRFSGRQFSNSRSEMNVSTLELGDSALYLCASSLLPGQQETQYFGPGTRLLVL.

The V gene is TRBV12-3 or TRBV12-4, the J gene TRBJ2-7; as DNA is missing, the TRBD2 call by TCRdb cannot be tested. The CDR3 runs 14 residues. The CDR3: CASSYGGMVDEQYF.

The chain has TRBV6-2 or TRBV6-3 and TRBJ1-3; TCRdb reports TRBD1, a call that lacks DNA to check it against. Germline V gene data show CDR1 as MNHEY and CDR2 as SVGEGT. This CDR3 has 15 amino acids. The CDR3 region is CASSQQGFPGNTIYF.

V usage is TRBV10-3 and J usage is TRBJ2-1; the D call of TRBD2 rests on TCRdb alone, since no DNA is present to check it. This CDR3 spans 14 amino acids. Germline CDR1 reads ENHRY; CDR2 reads SYGVKD. The CDR3 is CAISDPGLAYEQFF.

V usage is TRBV12-3 or TRBV12-4 and J usage is TRBJ2-3; TCRdb gives TRBD1 as the D gene, but with no DNA this cannot be confirmed. The CDR3 consists of 13 residues. The CDR3 sequence is CASIPLGGDTQYF.

This chain joins TRBV19 and TRBJ1-1; TCRdb proposes TRBD1, but this gene call is untestable without DNA. The CDR3 extends over 14 amino acids. Germline V gene sequence: CDR1 LNHDA, CDR2 SQIVND (reference sequence). The CDR3: CASSIRGRGGKAFF.

This chain links TRBV4-1 with TRBJ2-1; TCRdb proposes TRBD1, but this gene call is untestable without DNA. Germline CDR1 MGHRA, CDR2 YSYEKL. This CDR3 is built from 14 residues. The CDR3 is CASSHPGGNNEQFF.

CDR3 protein: CSADRGSYNEQFF. This chain joins TRBV29-1 and TRBJ2-1. The CDR3 consists of 13 residues. The germline V gene has CDR1 SQVTM and CDR2 ANQGSEA.

The J gene is TRBJ2-4, the V gene TRBV4-1. The CDR3 is made up of 13 amino acids. Looked up from germline, CDR1 is MGHRA and CDR2 is YSYEKL. This CDR3 reads CASSQDPGNIQYF.

The CDR3 here is CASSRGTQETQYF. The chain is built from TRBV18 and TRBJ2-5. Germline CDR1 reads KGHSH; CDR2 reads LQKENI. This CDR3 spans 13 amino acids.

This chain joins TRBV5-1 and TRBJ2-1; lacking DNA, the TRBD2 call made by TCRdb goes unchecked. The length of the CDR3 is 16 residues. The germline CDR1 and CDR2 sequences are SGHRS and YFSETQ. The CDR3 loop is CASSLESFERGTEQFF.

This chain joins TRBV7-6 and TRBJ1-1. Germline CDR1 reads SGHVS; CDR2 reads FNYEAQ. CDR3 length equals 16 residues. The CDR3 loop is CASSHNTEDMNTEAFF.

The J gene is TRBJ2-1, the V gene TRBV27; TCRdb's D gene call, TRBD2, goes unchecked for lack of DNA. The CDR3 has 13 amino acids. Germline CDR1 MNHEY, CDR2 SMNVEV (reference sequence). CDR3 protein: CASSYGLGSEQFF.

The V and J genes are TRBV7-6 and TRBJ2-2; TCRdb lists TRBD2, though no DNA is available to test this call. The CDR3 is made up of 13 amino acids. Germline CDR1 is SGHVS and CDR2 is FNYEAQ. CDR3: CASSLGASGELFF.

V usage is TRBV7-9 and J usage is TRBJ2-7; the D call from TCRdb, TRBD1, cannot be confirmed without DNA. The CDR3 runs 14 residues. Germline V gene data show CDR1 as SEHNR and CDR2 as FQNEAQ (reference sequence). The CDR3 sequence is CASSRTGSSYEQYF.

The chain is built from TRBV6-5 and TRBJ2-7. CDR3 size: 14 residues. Looked up from germline, CDR1 is MNHEY and CDR2 is SVGAGI. The CDR3 loop reads CASSYDAETYEQYF.

V gene TRBV4-2 combines with J gene TRBJ2-1; TCRdb's D call of TRBD2 is untestable without DNA. The CDR3 contains 17 residues. The V gene's germline CDR1 is LGHNA and CDR2 YNFKEQ. The CDR3: CASSQDGLAGAKDEQFF.

This chain connects TRBV9 to TRBJ2-5. CDR1 is SGDLS, CDR2 YYNGEE, per germline. CDR3 length equals 14 residues. The CDR3 loop reads CASSVELIQETQYF. The whole variable domain, remainder taken from reference TRBV9 and TRBJ2-5, is DSGVTQTPKHLITATGQRVTLRCSPRSGDLSVYWYQQSLDQGLQFLIQYYNGEERAKGNILERFSAQQFPDLHSELNLSSLELGDSALYFCASSVELIQETQYFGPGTRLLVL.

J is TRBJ2-1 and V is TRBV5-1; checking the TCRdb D call of TRBD2 is not possible without DNA. CDR3 length: 19 residues. The germline V gene encodes CDR1 SGHRS and CDR2 YFSETQ. The CDR3 reads CASSPGTSGIRTSYNEQFF.

V usage is TRBV3-1 and J usage is TRBJ1-4. The CDR3 extends over 18 amino acids. The germline gives CDR1 LGHDT, CDR2 YNNKEL (reference sequence). CDR3 in amino acids: CASSQELVLGHSNEKLFF.

This sequence joins TRBV29-1 and TRBJ1-2; TCRdb's D call, TRBD1, is unchecked because there is no DNA. CDR3 size: 12 residues. Germline V gene data show CDR1 as SQVTM and CDR2 as ANQGSEA. CDR3 sequence reads: CSAQDANYGYTF.